These T cell receptor beta chains were read from a single sample in a study of T-cell reconstitution after alpha-beta-depleted transplantation in children. TCRdb passed the PCR reads through MiXCR, listing each CDR3 protein once. This table holds some 830,000 distinct CDR3 sequences, 16% found once. This specimen was PBMCs, mostly from graft donor cells, taken 360 days after TCRalphabeta/CD19-depleted stem cell transplant. The receptors here all came from a male patient aged 10-17 years who had a stem cell transplant for acute lymphoblastic leukemia, so the T cells may come from the graft donor. Each CDR3 is given with its conserved first and last residue. The D gene is left open where the match is weak. Some rows have no size entry. The others give once, few or many, or a class for an expanded clone.

14	few	TRBD2	TRBV10-3	TRBJ2-7	CAIGSGMGAYEQYF	TGTGCCATCGGGAGCGGGATGGGGGCCTACGAGCAGTACTTC
16	few	TRBD2	TRBV4-2	TRBJ2-7	CASSQTGTSGIYEQYF	TGTGCCAGCAGCCAAACAGGGACTAGCGGGATCTACGAGCAGTACTTC
14	few	.	TRBV29-1	TRBJ1-2	CSVPHPSSHYGYTF	TGCAGCGTCCCCCACCCTTCATCCCACTATGGCTACACCTTC
16	few	.	TRBV11-2	TRBJ1-2	CASSYKRGNSNYGYTF	TGTGCCAGCAGCTATAAACGGGGGAATTCTAACTATGGCTACACCTTC
15	few	TRBD2	TRBV5-1	TRBJ2-7	CASSHLGTSVYEQYF	TGCGCCAGCAGCCACCTCGGGACTAGCGTCTACGAGCAGTACTTC
17	few	TRBD2	TRBV5-1	TRBJ2-1	CASSGGLAGGGYNEQFF	TGCGCCAGCAGCGGGGGACTAGCGGGAGGGGGCTACAATGAGCAGTTCTTC
14	.	TRBD2	TRBV9	TRBJ2-7	CASSVGSSGYEQYF	TGTGCCAGCAGCGTAGGGTCTAGCGGCTACGAGCAGTACTTC
12	.	.	TRBV12-3/TRBV12-4	TRBJ1-1	CASTLGSSEAFF	TGTGCCAGCACCCTAGGGTCCTCCGAAGCTTTCTTT
14	.	.	TRBV19	TRBJ1-5	CASSPILSNQPQHF	TGTGCCAGTAGTCCGATTCTGAGCAATCAGCCCCAGCATTTT
15	few	.	TRBV2	TRBJ2-5	CASSEAPAIRETQYF	TGTGCCAGCAGTGAAGCACCGGCCATCCGGGAGACCCAGTACTTC
17	.	TRBD1	TRBV5-6	TRBJ1-2	CASSFGGQGQGKDGYTF	TGTGCCAGCAGCTTCGGGGGACAAGGACAGGGGAAGGATGGCTACACCTTC
15	.	.	TRBV7-2	TRBJ2-2	CASSFQGVNTGELFF	TGTGCCAGCAGCTTTCAGGGCGTAAACACCGGGGAGCTGTTTTTT
15	few	.	TRBV3-1	TRBJ1-6	CASSQDSGRNSPLHF	TGTGCCAGCAGCCAAGACTCAGGGAGAAATTCACCCCTCCACTTT
15	few	TRBD2	TRBV11-1	TRBJ2-7	CASSLGGWTPYEQYF	TGTGCCAGCAGCTTGGGGGGGTGGACTCCCTACGAGCAGTACTTC
13	once	.	TRBV5-2	TRBJ2-2	CASGPRLAGELFF	TGTGCCAGCGGCCCTAGACTAGCCGGGGAGCTGTTTTTT
16	.	TRBD1	TRBV5-1	TRBJ1-1	CASSLRGTGGNTEAFF	TGCGCCAGCAGCTTGAGAGGGACAGGAGGGAACACTGAAGCTTTCTTT
19	many	.	TRBV25-1	TRBJ2-3	CASSELTSRTTPFTDTQYF	TGTGCCAGCAGTGAATTAACGTCTCGGACAACTCCCTTCACAGATACGCAGTATTTT